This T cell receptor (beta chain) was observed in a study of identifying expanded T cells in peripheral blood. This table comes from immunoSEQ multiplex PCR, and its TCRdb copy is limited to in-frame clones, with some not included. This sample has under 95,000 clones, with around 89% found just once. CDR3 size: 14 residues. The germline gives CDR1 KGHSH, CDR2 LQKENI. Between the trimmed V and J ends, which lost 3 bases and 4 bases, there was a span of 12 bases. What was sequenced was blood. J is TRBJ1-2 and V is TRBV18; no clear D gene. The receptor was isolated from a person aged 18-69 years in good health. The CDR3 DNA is TGTGCCAGCTCACCCGGACTGGAGGGCTATGGCTACACCTTC. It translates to CASSPGLEGYGYTF. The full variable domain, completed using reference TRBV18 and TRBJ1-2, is NAGVMQNPRHLVRRRGQEARLRCSPMKGHSHVYWYRQLPEEGLKFMVYLQKENIIDESGMPKERFSAEFPKEGPSILRIQQVVRGDSAAYFCASSPGLEGYGYTFGSGTRLTVV.